Below, 22 T cell receptor beta chains from the same sample are listed, as sequenced in a study of CD8 T cells in Susac syndrome. RNA in amounts of roughly 0.5 to 1 ug was reverse transcribed with random hexamers. TCRdb re-analysed the immunoSEQ multiplex PCR reads in MiXCR, keeping a single row per CDR3 protein. The repertoire has around 200,000 distinct CDR3 sequences, 95% of them found once; the top ten carry around 0.08%. Source material: CD4+ T cells from PBMCs. The receptors were sampled from a human donor with multiple sclerosis.

This chain connects TRBV30 to TRBJ1-4, with TRBD1 matching over 7 bases. The CDR3 length is 16 residues. V trimming: 1 base; J trimming: 4 bases; junction bases outside the gene matches: 9. The germline CDR1 and CDR2 sequences are GTSNPN and SVGIG (reference sequence). The CDR3 bases are TGTGCCTGGAGTGCTTTCCCTAGGGGGCTTAATGAAAAACTGTTTTTT. This translates into CAWSAFPRGLNEKLFF.

The chain recombines TRBV7-2 with TRBJ1-6; D is possibly TRBD1 (5 bases). CDR1 and CDR2 from the germline V gene are SGHTA and FQGNSA. The CDR3 extends over 15 amino acids. V was pared by 4 bases and J by 9 bases, with 16 bases between. The CDR3 loop is CASSSGAGTISPLHF. The CDR3 nucleotides read TGTGCCAGCAGCTCCGGGGCGGGCACTATTTCACCCCTCCACTTT.

The chain carries TRBV15 and TRBJ1-2; a possible D gene is TRBD1 (6 bases). Trimming cost V 0 bases and J 8 bases, with 10 bases left between them. CDR3 size: 13 residues. Germline loops: CDR1 LNHNV, CDR2 YYDKDF (reference sequence). CDR3 sequence (DNA): TGTGCCACCAGCAGAGATTCGAGGGGGGGCTACACCTTC. Encoded protein: CATSRDSRGGYTF.

This chain uses TRBV20-1 with TRBJ2-2; 9 positions agree with TRBD2. After removal of 6 bases from V and 4 bases from J, the junction contained 12 bases not matched to a gene. Per germline, CDR1 DFQATT and CDR2 SNEGSKA (reference sequence). The CDR3 covers 16 residues. The CDR3, as DNA: TGCAGTGCGACTCCCCGGACTAGCGAGACCACCGGGGAGCTGTTTTTT. The encoded protein is CSATPRTSETTGELFF.

J is TRBJ2-3 and V is TRBV7-9; D is unclear. The V end was cut by 2 bases, the J end by 2 bases, with 8 bases between. The V gene's germline CDR1 is SEHNR and CDR2 FQNEAQ (reference sequence). The CDR3 is 14 residues long. DNA for the CDR3: TGTGCCAGCAGCTTACACGGATCCACAGATACGCAGTATTTT. It translates to CASSLHGSTDTQYF.

The chain employs TRBV7-9 and TRBJ1-1; a weak D match, TRBD1 (5 bases). Between the trimmed V and J ends, which lost 5 bases and 8 bases, there was a span of 12 bases. This CDR3 contains 12 residues. Germline V gene lookup returns CDR1 SEHNR and CDR2 FQNEAQ (reference sequence). In DNA form, the CDR3 reads TGTGCCAGCAGCCGAATCCAGGGAGAAGCTTTCTTT. Translating gives CASSRIQGEAFF.

The chain employs TRBV20-1 and TRBJ1-2; 9 bases align to TRBD1. Per the germline V gene, CDR1 is DFQATT and CDR2 is SNEGSKA (reference sequence). The trim removed 1 base at V and 6 bases at J, leaving 9 bases unmatched. The CDR3 sequence is 15 residues long. Written as DNA, the CDR3 is TGCAGTGCTAGAGTTCCGGGACAGGGCCTGCATGGCTACACCTTC. It specifies CSARVPGQGLHGYTF.

The rearrangement links TRBV30 to TRBJ2-5; D gene uncertain. Germline CDR1 and CDR2: GTSNPN and SVGIG (reference sequence). V was shortened by 2 bases and J by 5 bases, with 12 bases between the two germline ends. The CDR3 runs 13 residues. The DNA for the CDR3 is TGTGCCTGGAGTCTGGGTGGTCGGGAGACCCAGTACTTC. Its translation: CAWSLGGRETQYF.

This sequence joins TRBV12-3 or TRBV12-4 and TRBJ1-4; D is undetermined. CDR3 size: 13 residues. Trimming cost V 5 bases and J 5 bases, with 9 bases left between them. The CDR3 nucleotides are TGTGCCAGCAGTACCCGGGTCAATGAAAAACTGTTTTTT. Protein sequence: CASSTRVNEKLFF.

The chain employs TRBV29-1 and TRBJ2-3; D is unresolved. Germline assignment: CDR1 SQVTM and CDR2 ANQGSEA. Trimming took 5 bases from V and 2 from J, leaving 11 bases between them. The CDR3 has 13 residues. The CDR3, as DNA: TGCAGCGTTTACAGACCAAACACAGATACGCAGTATTTT. This encodes CSVYRPNTDTQYF.

The chain joins TRBV6-5 to TRBJ1-1; TRBD1 might be the D (5 bases). CDR3 length: 13 residues. V lost 2 bases and J 4 bases, leaving 8 bases between the germline ends. In germline, CDR1 is MNHEY, CDR2 SVGAGI. The CDR3 reads CASSYGRGTEAFF. In DNA, the CDR3 is TGTGCCAGCAGTTACGGGAGGGGCACTGAAGCTTTCTTT.

The chain joins TRBV3-1 to TRBJ1-1; tentative D call: TRBD1 (5 bases). Between the trimmed V and J ends, which lost 5 bases and 9 bases, there was a span of 28 bases. The CDR3 spans 17 residues. Per the germline V gene, CDR1 is LGHDT and CDR2 is YNNKEL (reference sequence). CDR3 sequence reads: CASSFSQPRGSLLKAFF. The CDR3 region has the DNA TGTGCCAGCAGCTTCTCGCAGCCCCGGGGCAGCTTATTGAAAGCTTTCTTT.

The rearrangement joins TRBV5-6 to TRBJ1-2, with D hard to call. This CDR3 has 15 amino acids. Per the germline V gene, CDR1 is SGHDT and CDR2 is YYEEEE. With 0 bases removed from V and 4 bases from J, the gap between germline ends came to 13 bases. The CDR3 reads CASSLAPARGYGYTF. CDR3 bases: TGTGCCAGCAGCTTGGCCCCGGCCCGGGGCTATGGCTACACCTTC.

This chain joins TRBV29-1 and TRBJ1-1, with D hard to call. Trimming removed 2 bases at V and 4 bases at J, with 11 bases between. Per the germline V gene, CDR1 is SQVTM and CDR2 is ANQGSEA. The CDR3 is 13 residues long. This CDR3 is CSVEPIGRTEAFF. The CDR3 DNA reads TGCAGCGTTGAACCCATCGGACGCACTGAAGCTTTCTTT.

The chain links TRBV10-3 to TRBJ2-1; D ambiguous. CDR3 length: 14 amino acids. The germline V gene has CDR1 ENHRY and CDR2 SYGVKD. V gave up 2 bases and J gave up 3 bases, with 8 bases separating them. Here the CDR3 DNA reads TGTGCCATCAGTGAGGTGCAGAACTACAATGAGCAGTTCTTC. Amino acid sequence: CAISEVQNYNEQFF.

The rearrangement joins TRBV30 to TRBJ2-4, with D maybe TRBD2 (6 bases). The CDR3 is 18 amino acids. V lost 2 bases to trimming and J lost 4 bases, with 24 bases between them. Germline-derived CDR1 and CDR2 are GTSNPN and SVGIG (reference sequence). In DNA form, the CDR3 reads TGTGCCTGGAGTTATGAAACAGGTGGAGGGGCCAAAAAAAACATTCAGTACTTC. It codes for CAWSYETGGGAKKNIQYF.

The rearrangement uses TRBV30 and TRBJ1-2; D ambiguous. The CDR3 contains 13 residues. Germline V lookup: CDR1 GTSNPN, CDR2 SVGIG (reference sequence). Trimming took off 1 base at V and 1 base at J, with 7 bases between the two ends. The CDR3 reads CAWSAARNYGYTF. The CDR3 DNA reads as TGTGCCTGGAGTGCGGCCCGTAACTATGGCTACACCTTC. Using reference TRBV30 and TRBJ1-2 for the parts outside the CDR3, the full variable domain is SQTIHQWPATLVQPVGSPLSLECTVEGTSNPNLYWYRQAAGRGLQLLFYSVGIGQISSEVPQNLSASRPQDRQFILSSKKLLLSDSGFYLCAWSAARNYGYTFGSGTRLTVV.

The chain links TRBV12-3 or TRBV12-4 to TRBJ2-1; no clear D. Trimming cost V 5 bases and J 5 bases, with 4 bases left between them. This CDR3 is 11 amino acids long. CDR3 DNA: TGTGCCAGCAGTACAAACAATGAGCAGTTCTTC. Translation: CASSTNNEQFF.

The CDR3 loop is CASSVAGILSTQYF. The CDR3 DNA reads TGTGCCAGCAGCGTAGCGGGAATTCTGAGCACCCAGTACTTC. The J gene is TRBJ2-5, the V gene TRBV9; D perhaps matches TRBD2 (5 bases). The CDR3 has 14 amino acids. V was shortened by 0 bases and J by 8 bases, with 14 bases between the two germline ends. Germline CDR1 is SGDLS and CDR2 is YYNGEE.

This chain uses TRBV18 with TRBJ2-7, with 10 bases identical to TRBD1. The germline CDR1 and CDR2 sequences are KGHSH and LQKENI. CDR3 length equals 13 residues. Germline trimming cut 3 bases from V and 5 bases from J; bases unmatched to any gene: 1. The CDR3 DNA reads as TGTGCCAGCTCACCGGGACAGGGGAACGAGCAGTACTTC. Residues: CASSPGQGNEQYF.

The gene calls are TRBV20-1 and TRBJ1-4; a weak D match, TRBD1 (5 bases). The CDR3 consists of 14 residues. Per germline, CDR1 DFQATT and CDR2 SNEGSKA (reference sequence). Trimming pared 5 bases from V and 5 bases from J, leaving 15 bases between. The CDR3 here is CSARSGTGNEKLFF. CDR3 DNA: TGCAGTGCTCGAAGCGGGACGGGGAATGAAAAACTGTTTTTT.

The chain couples TRBV20-1 to TRBJ2-7; no reliable D call. The CDR3 is 12 amino acids. The germline V gene encodes CDR1 DFQATT and CDR2 SNEGSKA (reference sequence). Deletions cut 3 bases from V and 2 bases from J, with 8 bases between. CDR3 region: CSARGGTYEQYV. The CDR3 DNA reads TGCAGTGCTAGGGGCGGAACCTACGAGCAGTACGTC.